The clone carrying this T cell receptor beta chain has just a few counts. Antigen unknown. The data belong to a study of glioma-infiltrating T cells. Study findings and constraints: Above-expected tissue-blood divergence occurred in all gliomas, most in low-grade ones.

Using RNA template, CDR3s of TCR alpha and beta were amplified with iRepertoire arm-PCR. TCRdb passed the multiplex PCR reads through MiXCR, listing each CDR3 protein once. The table includes 150,000 or so distinct CDR3 sequences, roughly two fifths detected once. Trimming took off 4 bases at V and 6 bases at J, with 13 bases between the two ends. This CDR3 has 15 residues. CDR1 is SNHLY and CDR2 is FYNNEI in the germline V gene. This clonotype originated in a human donor with low-grade glioma or glioblastoma, undergoing nonglioma brain surgery, or in good health (not recorded which). What was sequenced was glioma tissue, nonneoplastic brain tissue, or PBMCs (not recorded which). The chain couples TRBV2 to TRBJ1-6; maybe TRBD1 (5 bases). In DNA, the CDR3 is TGTGCCAGCAGTGGAGGGGCAGGAGTTAATTCACCCCTCCACTTT. Its translation is CASSGGAGVNSPLHF.